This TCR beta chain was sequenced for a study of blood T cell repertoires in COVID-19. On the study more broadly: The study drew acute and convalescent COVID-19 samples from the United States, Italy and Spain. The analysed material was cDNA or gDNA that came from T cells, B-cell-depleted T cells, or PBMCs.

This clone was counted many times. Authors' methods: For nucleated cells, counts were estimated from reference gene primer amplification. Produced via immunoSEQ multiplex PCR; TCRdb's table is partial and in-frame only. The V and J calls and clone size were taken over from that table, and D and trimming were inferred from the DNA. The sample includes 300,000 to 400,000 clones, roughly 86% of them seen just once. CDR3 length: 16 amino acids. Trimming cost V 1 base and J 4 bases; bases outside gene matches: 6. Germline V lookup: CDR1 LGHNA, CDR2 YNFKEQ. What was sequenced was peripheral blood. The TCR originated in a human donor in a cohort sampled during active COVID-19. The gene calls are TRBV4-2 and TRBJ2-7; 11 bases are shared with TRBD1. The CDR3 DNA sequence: TGTGCCAGCAGCCAAGCCTCCGGGACAGGGGGATACGAGCAGTACTTC. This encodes CASSQASGTGGYEQYF.